The 17 T cell receptor beta chains below all came from one sample that was sequenced in a study of vaccination and CD4 T cells after COVID-19 (dated by TCRdb to between 2021 and 2024). The treatment or condition label, read with the paper, signifies: roughly ten-day PBMC culture with coronavirus spike peptide pools or control peptides (ViraFEST assay). No antigen is known for these receptors. The library relied on PCR. Sequencing relied on an Illumina iSeq 100. TCR sequencing of DNA from cultured CD4+ T cells used the Oncomine TCR Beta short-read assay at the Johns Hopkins FTIC core. Through fastp at Q25 and MiXCR, TCRdb rebuilt clones from the public reads, retaining in-frame beta chains. Rows are unified per CDR3 protein, each entry keeping the most common DNA and genes. This sample holds some 18,000 distinct CDR3 sequences; about half were observed only once. Roughly 6.2% of the sample rests with the top ten.

What was sequenced was CD4+ T cells from blood, cultured in vitro. The receptor source for this set is a human donor who had recovered from COVID-19.

The CDR3 region is CASSSGTGGGETQYF. CDR3 sequence (DNA): TGTGCCAGCAGCTCGGGGACTGGAGGGGGGGAGACCCAGTACTTC. V gene TRBV5-6 combines with J gene TRBJ2-5, with D perhaps given as TRBD1 or TRBD2 (6 bases each). The V gene lost 3 bases and the J gene lost 5 bases, with 17 bases spanning the gap. The CDR3 covers 15 residues. Germline V gives CDR1 SGHDT, CDR2 YYEEEE.

The CDR3 reads CASSPPGTSGSYEQYF. The CDR3 DNA reads TGTGCCAGCAGTCCTCCGGGGACTAGCGGGTCCTACGAGCAGTACTTC. The gene calls are TRBV28 and TRBJ2-7, with TRBD2 identical over 12 bases. The CDR3 sequence is 16 residues long. Trimming took 5 bases from V and 1 from J; bases not matched to a gene: 6. Germline assignment: CDR1 MDHEN and CDR2 SYDVKM.

The chain couples TRBV11-3 to TRBJ2-1; weak D call: TRBD1 (5 bases). Trimming cost V 1 base and J 8 bases, with 15 bases left between them. This CDR3 region has 15 residues. Germline lookup yields CDR1 SGHNT and CDR2 YENEEA. The CDR3 DNA follows: TGTGCCAGCAGCTTAGGGGGCGCTGACTTCGATGAGCAGTTCTTC. Translating gives CASSLGGADFDEQFF.

This clonotype was found a few times. V usage is TRBV2 and J usage is TRBJ1-5, with D maybe TRBD1 (6 bases). V was shortened by 0 bases and J by 7 bases, with 10 bases between the two germline ends. The CDR3 length is 14 residues. Germline CDR1 and CDR2: SNHLY and FYNNEI. CDR3 loop: CASSEATGPQPQHF. The CDR3 DNA reads as TGTGCCAGCAGTGAAGCAACAGGGCCGCAGCCCCAGCATTTT.

A single count supports this clonotype. The V gene is TRBV7-9, the J gene TRBJ2-5; TRBD1 is a possible D gene (6 bases). Germline values: CDR1 SEHNR, CDR2 FQNEAQ (reference sequence). There are 14 residues in the CDR3. V lost 3 bases to trimming and J lost 3 bases, with 11 bases between them. The CDR3 nucleotides are TGTGCCAGCAGCTTGGGACAACCAAAAGAGACCCAGTACTTC. It codes for CASSLGQPKETQYF.

There are a few counts of this clonotype. The chain has TRBV24-1 and TRBJ2-3; 11 positions agree with TRBD1. This CDR3 comprises 18 residues. J gave up 3 bases and V 4 bases, and 11 bases lay outside the gene matches. CDR1 KGHDR and CDR2 SFDVKD come from the germline V gene. The CDR3 loop reads CATSDSGTGGFGTDTQYF. The CDR3 DNA is TGTGCCACCAGTGACTCCGGGACAGGGGGATTCGGTACAGATACGCAGTATTTT.

The rearrangement joins TRBV7-9 to TRBJ2-7, with 9 bases that match TRBD1. The CDR3 totals 14 residues. J was trimmed by 6 bases and V by 1 base; bases with no gene match: 4. Germline V gene sequence: CDR1 SEHNR, CDR2 FQNEAQ (reference sequence). The CDR3 sequence is CASSLGTGVGEQYF. The DNA for the CDR3 is TGTGCCAGCAGCTTAGGGACAGGGGTGGGCGAGCAGTACTTC.

This sequence joins TRBV7-8 and TRBJ1-1; no clear D. Trimming cost V 5 bases and J 2 bases, with 9 bases left between them. This CDR3 is 13 amino acids long. Germline CDR1 reads SGHVS; CDR2 reads FQNEAQ. CDR3 loop: CASSPRANTEAFF. The CDR3 nucleotides are TGTGCCAGCAGCCCACGGGCTAACACTGAAGCTTTCTTT.

This clonotype was detected a few times. The chain has TRBV5-1 and TRBJ1-6; 9 bases match TRBD1. With V trimmed by 7 bases and J by 7 bases, 3 bases remained unmatched. Germline loops: CDR1 SGHRS, CDR2 YFSETQ. The CDR3 is 13 residues long. CDR3 in DNA: TGCGCCAGCCGGGACAGGGTAAATTCACCCCTCCACTTT. Residues: CASRDRVNSPLHF. Full variable domain (rest looked up from reference TRBV5-1 and TRBJ1-6): KAGVTQTPRYLIKTRGQQVTLSCSPISGHRSVSWYQQTPGQGLQFLFEYFSETQRNKGNFPGRFSGRQFSNSRSEMNVSTLELGDSALYLCASRDRVNSPLHFGNGTRLTVT.

The chain joins TRBV6-1 to TRBJ1-2; TRBD1 agrees at 9 bases. Unmatched junction bases numbered 10, after V lost 6 bases and J lost 8 bases. The CDR3 consists of 14 residues. CDR1 and CDR2 from the germline V gene are MNHNS and SASEGT. CDR3 bases: TGTGCCAGCAGCCGAACAGGGGGCGCCCGGGGCTACACCTTC. Translating it yields CASSRTGGARGYTF.

This chain joins TRBV20-1 and TRBJ1-1; perhaps TRBD1 as D (6 bases). The CDR3 sequence is 13 residues long. Germline CDR1 DFQATT, CDR2 SNEGSKA (reference sequence). The CDR3 here is CSPRGTLDTEAFF. Here the CDR3 DNA reads TGCAGCCCCCGAGGGACACTGGACACTGAAGCTTTCTTT.

Only one count was recorded for this clonotype. The chain combines TRBV2 with TRBJ2-3, with 10 bases identical to TRBD2. CDR3 length equals 15 residues. Germline V gives CDR1 SNHLY, CDR2 FYNNEI. With 6 bases clipped from V and 1 base from J, the junction kept 4 bases outside the gene matches. The CDR3 DNA reads TGTGCCAGCAGGCTCGGGACTAGCGGCACAGATACGCAGTATTTT. Translation: CASRLGTSGTDTQYF.

The chain combines TRBV6-5 with TRBJ1-6, with D unclear. This CDR3 has 16 amino acids. Per the germline V gene, CDR1 is MNHEY and CDR2 is SVGAGI. Deletions cut 0 bases from V and 3 bases from J, with 9 bases between. In nucleotides, the CDR3 is TGTGCCAGCAGTTACTCGATTGGCTTCTATAATTCACCCCTCCACTTT. Its translation: CASSYSIGFYNSPLHF.

The J gene is TRBJ1-2, the V gene TRBV30; D call uncertain. The CDR3 covers 14 residues. With 3 bases removed from V and 8 bases from J, the gap between germline ends came to 19 bases. Germline CDR1 is GTSNPN and CDR2 is SVGIG (reference sequence). CDR3 loop: CAWRWGGLTWGYTF. The CDR3 coding sequence is TGTGCCTGGAGGTGGGGAGGACTTACTTGGGGCTACACCTTC. Combining the CDR3 with reference TRBV30 and TRBJ1-2 gives the whole variable domain SQTIHQWPATLVQPVGSPLSLECTVEGTSNPNLYWYRQAAGRGLQLLFYSVGIGQISSEVPQNLSASRPQDRQFILSSKKLLLSDSGFYLCAWRWGGLTWGYTFGSGTRLTVV.

This clonotype was counted a single time. The V call is TRBV7-6, the J call TRBJ2-1; no clear D gene. The DNA matches TRBJ2-7 better at its end, which makes the J call doubtful. This CDR3 has 14 amino acids. CDR1 is SGHVS, CDR2 FNYEAQ, per germline. CDR3 residues: CASSPLTSSPEQYF. In DNA, the CDR3 is TGTGCCAGCAGCCCGTTGACCTCAAGCCCCGAGCAGTACTTC.

This clonotype showed up just a few times. The chain combines TRBV2 with TRBJ1-2; D possibly corresponds to TRBD1 (5 bases). V lost 6 bases, J lost 3 bases, and 14 bases lay in between. CDR3 length: 14 amino acids. Per the germline V gene, CDR1 is SNHLY and CDR2 is FYNNEI. CDR3 coding DNA: TGTGCCAGCAGGGTCGAGAGGGGCGACTATGGCTACACCTTC. Translated: CASRVERGDYGYTF.

This sequence joins TRBV7-2 and TRBJ2-3; D is unclear. Germline V gene data show CDR1 as SGHTA and CDR2 as FQGNSA. The V and J ends lost 8 bases and 6 bases respectively, with 12 bases between them. The CDR3 runs 12 residues. The CDR3 DNA is TGTGCCAGCTCAGAGTATGGGGATACGCAGTATTTT. Amino acid sequence: CASSEYGDTQYF.